Sequencing of this T cell receptor (beta chain) was carried out in a study of T cells in Graves' hyperthyroidism and ophthalmopathy. Whole-study context: Before treatment of any kind, peripheral blood was taken at initial diagnosis.

What was amplified from RNA transcripts were TCR beta CDR3 regions. Carried out on the TCR CDR3, a first-round RT-PCR used the HTBI primer set. TCRdb redid the calling of the multiplex PCR reads with MiXCR, one entry per CDR3 protein. The sample consists of roughly 530,000 distinct CDR3 sequences, roughly 15% of them appearing once. CDR3 length equals 17 residues. Germline CDR1 reads ENHRY; CDR2 reads SYGVKD. The J segment lost 5 bases and the V segment lost 3 bases, leaving 11 bases of the junction unmatched. This clonotype was detected ten times or more. Not enrolled were patients with uncontrolled infection, other autoimmune disease, pregnancy or lactation. Diagnosing involved the use of clinical symptoms, serum thyroxine and TRAb, thyroid ultrasound and orbital computed tomography. The PBMCs were sourced from fresh peripheral blood (around 9.9 ml).

The sequencing input was blood. The chain uses TRBV10-3 and TRBJ2-1; 9 bases map to TRBD1. This receptor was obtained from a young woman with Graves' ophthalmopathy. The CDR3 spells CAISEGGDRAAHNEQFF. The CDR3 nucleotides are TGTGCCATCAGTGAAGGGGGGGACAGGGCGGCCCACAATGAGCAGTTCTTC.